These T cell receptor beta chains were read from a single sample in a study of human thymus T cells. The table came from immunoSEQ multiplex PCR; TCRdb's copy has only in-frame clones and leaves some out. The sample lists about 78,000 clones; approximately 97% were seen once. The material sequenced was thymus tissue. The receptors shown here come from a boy under two years old with a congenital heart defect but otherwise immunologically healthy. Each CDR3 is given with its conserved first and last residue. The D gene is left open where the match is weak. A clone size is listed for some rows: how often the clone was seen (once, few, many), or a class if it is expanded.

V	D	size	J	DNA	CDR3
TRBV27	.	.	TRBJ2-1	TGTGCCAGCAGTCCCCCAGACACGAGCTCCTACAATGAGCAGTTCTTC	CASSPPDTSSYNEQFF
TRBV28	.	once	TRBJ1-5	TGTGCCAGCAACGGTATCCCTAGTGATAAGAAAGACGGTCAGCCCCAGCATTTT	CASNGIPSDKKDGQPQHF
TRBV5-1	TRBD2	.	TRBJ2-5	TGCGCCAGCAGCTACGTTAAGCGGGGTACATACCAAGAGACCCAGTACTTC	CASSYVKRGTYQETQYF
TRBV27	.	.	TRBJ2-7	TGTGCCAGCAGTGCCCTCGGGGACGAGCAGTACTTC	CASSALGDEQYF
TRBV18	.	.	TRBJ2-5	TGTGCCAGCTCACTCACAGAGGAAGAGACCCAGTACTTC	CASSLTEEETQYF
TRBV7-3	.	.	TRBJ2-6	TGTGCCAGCAGCCCCCGACAGGGAGGAGCGGGCTCTGGGGCCAACGTCCTGACTTTC	CASSPRQGGAGSGANVLTF
TRBV5-1	.	.	TRBJ1-2	TGCGCCAGCAGCTTGAAGCTGAAGAGGGGGATCTATGGCTACACCTTC	CASSLKLKRGIYGYTF
TRBV5-4	TRBD1	.	TRBJ2-1	TGTGCCAGCAGCTTTGAAGGCTGGGACAGGGGGAAAAGGGGGAATGAGCAGTTCTTC	CASSFEGWDRGKRGNEQFF
TRBV6-5	.	.	TRBJ1-1	TGTGCCAGCAGCCGGGGGGGTAGAACTGAAGCTTTCTTT	CASSRGGRTEAFF
TRBV14	TRBD1	.	TRBJ2-2	TGTGCCAGCAGCCAAGAAGGGGACAGGGGGGCCGGGGAGCTGTTTTTT	CASSQEGDRGAGELFF
TRBV6-5	.	.	TRBJ2-7	TGTGCCAGCAGTTACTCCCGGGACGGGGCCTACGAGCAGTACTTC	CASSYSRDGAYEQYF
TRBV11-2	TRBD1	.	TRBJ2-6	TGTGCCAGCAGCCGGGACAGGGGGCACGGGGCCAACGTCCTGACTTTC	CASSRDRGHGANVLTF
TRBV7-8	TRBD1	.	TRBJ1-2	TGTGCCAGCAGCTTAAGGCAGGGGGCTGGTGGCTACACCTTC	CASSLRQGAGGYTF
TRBV5-1	.	.	TRBJ1-3	TGCGCCAGCAGCTTGCCCACCCGAGAGAGCTCTGGAAACACCATATATTTT	CASSLPTRESSGNTIYF
TRBV27	.	.	TRBJ2-1	TGTGCCAGCAGTCCCTTACCGAGCTCCTACAATGAGCAGTTCTTC	CASSPLPSSYNEQFF
TRBV5-4	.	.	TRBJ1-6	TGTGCCAGCAGCCGACTGAGCTCCTATAATTCACCCCTCCACTTT	CASSRLSSYNSPLHF
TRBV7-2	TRBD2	.	TRBJ2-3	TGTGCCAGCAGCTTAGCGGGGAAGCGGGGGGAGAAAATGTCGGGAAGAATAGATACGCAGTATTTT	CASSLAGKRGEKMSGRIDTQYF
TRBV19	.	.	TRBJ1-4	TGTGCCAGTACCGGGACAAACCGTGCAACTAATGAAAAACTGTTTTTT	CASTGTNRATNEKLFF
TRBV10-3	TRBD1	.	TRBJ1-1	TGTGCCATCAGTGACAGGGGGCCCTTCCACGGGAACACTGAAGCTTTCTTT	CAISDRGPFHGNTEAFF
TRBV5-1	.	once	TRBJ2-7	TGCGCCAGCAGCCCTCCGGGGGCCTTCTCCTACGAGCAGTACTTC	CASSPPGAFSYEQYF
TRBV2	.	.	TRBJ2-7	TGTGCCAGCAGCGATCCCTTGGCGAGGCTCGGGTACGAGCAGTACTTC	CASSDPLARLGYEQYF
TRBV5-6	.	.	TRBJ1-2	TGTGCCAGCAGCTTGGCCAAGGTTCCCCGGGGCTACACCTTC	CASSLAKVPRGYTF
TRBV5-6	.	.	TRBJ2-7	TGTGCCAGCAGCTTGAGCTTCCAGGGAGGGGGGAACTACGAGCAGTACTTC	CASSLSFQGGGNYEQYF
TRBV10-3	TRBD1	.	TRBJ2-7	TGTGCCATCAGCCCCTTCTCACAGGGGACCTACGAGCAGTACTTC	CAISPFSQGTYEQYF
TRBV19	TRBD1	.	TRBJ1-1	TGTGCCAGTAGTCACTGGGACAGCCCCGGGGGGGGCACTGAAGCTTTCTTT	CASSHWDSPGGGTEAFF
TRBV5-1	.	.	TRBJ2-7	TGCGCCAGCAGCTTGGTTTGGCAGGACAACTACGAGCAGTACTTC	CASSLVWQDNYEQYF
TRBV14	.	once	TRBJ1-1	TGTGCCAGCAGCCAAGATAGGGGCAGGGATGAGGTTCCGGGGTCTGAAGCTTTCTTT	CASSQDRGRDEVPGSEAFF